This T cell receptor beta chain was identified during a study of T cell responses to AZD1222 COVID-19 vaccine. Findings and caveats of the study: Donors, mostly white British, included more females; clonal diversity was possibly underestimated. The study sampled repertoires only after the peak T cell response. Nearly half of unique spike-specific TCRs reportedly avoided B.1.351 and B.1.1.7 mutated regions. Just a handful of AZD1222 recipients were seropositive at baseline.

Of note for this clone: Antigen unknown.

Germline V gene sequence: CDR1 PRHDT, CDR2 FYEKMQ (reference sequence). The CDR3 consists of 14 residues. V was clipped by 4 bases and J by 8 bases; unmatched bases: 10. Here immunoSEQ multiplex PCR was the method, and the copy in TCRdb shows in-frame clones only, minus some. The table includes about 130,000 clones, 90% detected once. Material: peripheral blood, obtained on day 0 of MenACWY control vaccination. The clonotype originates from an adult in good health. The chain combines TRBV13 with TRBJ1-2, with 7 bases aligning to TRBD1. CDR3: CASSSRERGRGYTF. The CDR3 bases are TGTGCCAGCAGCTCCCGAGAAAGGGGGCGAGGCTACACCTTC.